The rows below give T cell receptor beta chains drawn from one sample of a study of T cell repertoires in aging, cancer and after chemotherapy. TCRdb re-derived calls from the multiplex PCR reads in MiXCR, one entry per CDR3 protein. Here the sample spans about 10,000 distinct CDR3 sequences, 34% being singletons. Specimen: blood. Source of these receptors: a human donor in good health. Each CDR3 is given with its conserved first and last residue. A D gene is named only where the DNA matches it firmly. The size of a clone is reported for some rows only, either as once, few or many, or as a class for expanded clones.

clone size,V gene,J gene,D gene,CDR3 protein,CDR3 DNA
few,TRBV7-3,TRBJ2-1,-,CASSLTGEGEQFF,TGTGCCAGCAGCTTAACAGGGGAAGGCGAGCAGTTCTTC
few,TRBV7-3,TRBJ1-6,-,CASSLNQGGMAPLHF,TGTGCCAGCAGCTTAAATCAAGGTGGGATGGCACCCCTCCACTTT
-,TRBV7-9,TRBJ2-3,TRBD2,CASSWSGGADTQYF,TGTGCCAGCAGCTGGAGCGGGGGGGCAGATACGCAGTATTTT
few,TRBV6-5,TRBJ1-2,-,CASSYSPFANYGYTF,TGTGCCAGCAGTTACTCCCCCTTCGCTAACTATGGCTACACCTTC
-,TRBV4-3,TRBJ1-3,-,CASSQDRPDSGNTIYF,TGCGCCAGCAGCCAAGATAGGCCGGACTCGGGAAACACCATATATTTT
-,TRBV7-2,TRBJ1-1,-,CASSLARADTEAFF,TGTGCCAGCAGCTTAGCGAGGGCCGATACTGAAGCTTTCTTT
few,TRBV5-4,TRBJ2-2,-,CASRNPGAGTGELFF,TGTGCCAGCAGGAACCCCGGGGCAGGGACCGGGGAGCTGTTTTTT
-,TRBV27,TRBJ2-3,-,CASSLGHTGTDTQYF,TGTGCCAGCAGTCTCGGACATACTGGCACAGATACGCAGTATTTT
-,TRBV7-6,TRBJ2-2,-,CASSKTSDTGELFF,TGTGCCAGCAGCAAGACTAGTGACACCGGGGAGCTGTTTTTT
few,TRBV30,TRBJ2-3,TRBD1,CAWGTALEEYF,TGTGCCTGGGGGACAGCTTTAGAGGAGTATTTT
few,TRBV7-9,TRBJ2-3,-,CASSSDREGKTQYF,TGTGCCAGCAGCTCGGACAGGGAGGGCAAGACGCAGTATTTT
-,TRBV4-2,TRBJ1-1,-,CASSLGRSRAMNTEAFF,TGCGCCAGCAGCCTCGGACGCAGTCGGGCCATGAACACTGAAGCTTTCTTT
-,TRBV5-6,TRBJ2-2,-,CASRRDWNTGELFF,TGTGCCAGCAGACGGGACTGGAACACCGGGGAGCTGTTTTTT
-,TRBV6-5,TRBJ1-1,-,CASSYGLAAEAFF,TGTGCCAGCAGTTACGGATTGGCGGCTGAAGCTTTCTTT
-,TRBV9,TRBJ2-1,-,CASSVGPYNEQFF,TGTGCCAGCAGCGTAGGGCCTTACAATGAGCAGTTCTTC
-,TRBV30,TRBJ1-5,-,CAWGKEGENQPQHF,TGTGCCTGGGGAAAAGAAGGGGAAAATCAGCCCCAGCATTTT
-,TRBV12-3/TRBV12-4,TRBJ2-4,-,CASSDWASKNIQYF,TGTGCCAGCAGCGATTGGGCGTCCAAAAACATTCAGTACTTC
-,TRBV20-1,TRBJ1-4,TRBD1,CSAGTGRGVTNEKLFF,TGCAGTGCTGGGACAGGGAGAGGAGTAACTAATGAAAAACTGTTTTTT
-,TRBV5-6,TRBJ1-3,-,CASSSSASGNTIYF,TGTGCCAGCAGCTCTTCAGCCTCTGGAAACACCATATATTTT
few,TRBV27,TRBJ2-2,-,CASSFQVGPWELFF,TGTGCCAGCAGTTTCCAGGTGGGCCCCTGGGAGCTGTTTTTT
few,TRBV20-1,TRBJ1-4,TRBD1,CSGRDRVREKLFF,TGCAGTGGCCGGGACAGGGTTCGGGAAAAACTGTTTTTT
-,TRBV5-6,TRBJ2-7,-,CASSLMGTASYEQYF,TGTGCCAGCAGCTTGATGGGGACGGCGTCCTACGAGCAGTACTTC
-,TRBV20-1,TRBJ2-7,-,CSARQGYEQYF,TGCAGTGCTAGACAGGGCTACGAGCAGTACTTC
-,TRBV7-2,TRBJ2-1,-,CASSFSQSSYNEQFF,TGTGCCAGCAGCTTCTCTCAGAGCTCCTACAATGAGCAGTTCTTC
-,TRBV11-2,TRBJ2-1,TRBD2,CASISLRGGNEQFF,TGTGCCAGCATCTCGTTGCGGGGGGGGAATGAGCAGTTCTTC
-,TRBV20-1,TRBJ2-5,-,CSAGGGQETQYF,TGCAGTGCTGGGGGTGGTCAAGAGACCCAGTACTTC
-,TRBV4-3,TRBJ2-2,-,CASSQEDGGTGELFF,TGCGCCAGCAGCCAAGAAGATGGGGGGACCGGGGAGCTGTTTTTT
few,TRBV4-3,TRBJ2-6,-,CASSQEGGGGANVLTF,TGTGCCAGCAGCCAAGAAGGGGGGGGCGGGGCCAACGTCCTGACTTTC
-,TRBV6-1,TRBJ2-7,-,CASSSTSSYEQYF,TGTGCCAGCAGCTCGACGAGCTCCTACGAGCAGTACTTC
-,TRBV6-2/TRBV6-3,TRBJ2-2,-,CASSSWSRVIATGELFF,TGTGCCAGCAGTTCCTGGAGCCGAGTGATCGCCACCGGGGAGCTGTTTTTT
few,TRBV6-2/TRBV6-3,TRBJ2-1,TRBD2,CASSYASGGASEQFF,TGTGCCAGCAGTTACGCTAGCGGGGGGGCTAGTGAGCAGTTCTTC
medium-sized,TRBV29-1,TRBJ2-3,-,CSVEGTEGTDTQYF,TGCAGCGTTGAAGGGACAGAAGGCACAGATACGCAGTATTTT
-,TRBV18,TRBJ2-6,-,CASSPVSGANVLTF,TGTGCCAGCTCACCGGTCTCTGGGGCCAACGTCCTGACTTTC
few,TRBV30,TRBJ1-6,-,CASRQGYGSPLHF,TGTGCCAGCAGGCAGGGATATGGTTCACCCCTCCACTTT
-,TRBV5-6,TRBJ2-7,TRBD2,CASSPRAGGGLYEQYF,TGTGCCAGCAGCCCAAGGGCGGGGGGGGGCCTCTACGAGCAGTACTTC
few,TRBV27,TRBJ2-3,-,CASRTVNTDTQYF,TGTGCCAGCCGGACTGTCAACACAGATACGCAGTATTTT
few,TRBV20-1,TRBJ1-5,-,CSARDPMRGTSNQPQHF,TGCAGTGCTAGAGACCCCATGAGGGGGACTAGCAATCAGCCCCAGCATTTT
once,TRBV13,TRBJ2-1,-,CASSTTNEQFF,TGTGCCAGCAGCACGACGAATGAGCAGTTCTTC
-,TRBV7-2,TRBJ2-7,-,CASSATQGEGREQYF,TGTGCCAGCAGTGCCACGCAGGGCGAGGGGCGCGAGCAGTACTTC
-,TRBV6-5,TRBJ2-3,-,CATYGADTQYF,TGTGCCACCTATGGGGCCGATACGCAGTATTTT
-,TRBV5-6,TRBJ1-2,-,CASSPKGFLIYGYTF,TGTGCCAGCAGCCCCAAGGGCTTTCTTATCTATGGCTACACCTTC
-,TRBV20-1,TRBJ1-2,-,CSASKVGMDGYTF,TGCAGTGCTAGTAAGGTAGGGATGGATGGCTACACCTTC
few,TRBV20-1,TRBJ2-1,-,CSAVRASYNEQFF,TGCAGTGCCGTGAGAGCCTCCTACAATGAGCAGTTCTTC
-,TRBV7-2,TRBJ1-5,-,CASGTRDMGNQPQHF,TGTGCCAGCGGTACCCGGGACATGGGCAATCAGCCCCAGCATTTT
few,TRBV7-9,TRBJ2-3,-,CASSFRTYSTDTQYF,TGTGCCAGCAGCTTCAGGACATACAGCACAGATACGCAGTATTTT
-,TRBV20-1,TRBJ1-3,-,CSASVGGNTIYF,TGCAGTGCTAGTGTCGGAGGAAACACCATATATTTT
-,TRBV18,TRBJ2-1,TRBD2,CASSPKSGGVPNEQFF,TGTGCCAGCTCACCTAAAAGCGGGGGGGTCCCCAATGAGCAGTTCTTC
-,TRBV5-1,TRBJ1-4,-,CASSSPGPSVATNEKLFF,TGCGCCAGCAGCTCGCCGGGACCTTCAGTTGCAACTAATGAAAAACTGTTTTTT